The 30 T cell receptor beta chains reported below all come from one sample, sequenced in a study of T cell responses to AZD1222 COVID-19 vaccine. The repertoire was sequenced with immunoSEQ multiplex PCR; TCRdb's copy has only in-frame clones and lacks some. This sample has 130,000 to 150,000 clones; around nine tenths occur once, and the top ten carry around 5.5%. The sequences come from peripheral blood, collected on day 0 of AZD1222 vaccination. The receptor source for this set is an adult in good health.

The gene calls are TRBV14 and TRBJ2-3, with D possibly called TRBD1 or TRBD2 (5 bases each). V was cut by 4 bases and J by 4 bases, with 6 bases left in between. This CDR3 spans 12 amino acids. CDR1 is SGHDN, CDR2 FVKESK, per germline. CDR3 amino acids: CASSPGPDTQYF. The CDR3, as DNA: TGTGCCAGCAGCCCGGGGCCAGATACGCAGTATTTT.

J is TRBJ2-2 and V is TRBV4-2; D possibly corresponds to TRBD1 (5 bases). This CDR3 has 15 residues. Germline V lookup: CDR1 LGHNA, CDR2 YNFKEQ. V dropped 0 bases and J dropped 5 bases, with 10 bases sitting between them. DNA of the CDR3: TGTGCCAGCAGCCAAGACAAGGGGTGGACCGGGGAGCTGTTTTTT. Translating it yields CASSQDKGWTGELFF.

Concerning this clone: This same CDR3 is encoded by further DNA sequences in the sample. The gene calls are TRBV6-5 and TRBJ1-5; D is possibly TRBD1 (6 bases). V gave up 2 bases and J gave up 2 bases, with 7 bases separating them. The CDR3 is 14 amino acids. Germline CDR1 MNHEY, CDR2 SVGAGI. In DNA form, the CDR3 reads TGTGCCAGCAGTTACGGGGGCGGCAATCAGCCCCAGCATTTT. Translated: CASSYGGGNQPQHF.

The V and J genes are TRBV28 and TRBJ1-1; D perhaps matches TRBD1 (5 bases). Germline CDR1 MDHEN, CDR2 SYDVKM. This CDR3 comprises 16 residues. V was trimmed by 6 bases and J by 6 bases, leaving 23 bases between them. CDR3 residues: CASSQTGDFGASEAFF. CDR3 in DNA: TGTGCCAGCAGCCAAACGGGGGACTTTGGAGCTTCTGAAGCTTTCTTT.

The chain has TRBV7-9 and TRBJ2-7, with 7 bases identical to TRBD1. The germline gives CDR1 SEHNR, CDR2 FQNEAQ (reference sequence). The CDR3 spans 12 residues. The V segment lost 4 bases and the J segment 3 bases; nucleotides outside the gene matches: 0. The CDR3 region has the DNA TGTGCCAGCAGCTGGACAGGCTACGAGCAGTACTTC. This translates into CASSWTGYEQYF.

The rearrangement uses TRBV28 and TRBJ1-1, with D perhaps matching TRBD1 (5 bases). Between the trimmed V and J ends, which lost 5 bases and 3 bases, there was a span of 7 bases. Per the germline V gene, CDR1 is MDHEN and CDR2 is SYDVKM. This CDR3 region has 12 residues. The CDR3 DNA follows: TGTGCCAGCAGTGTAGGGGACACTGAAGCTTTCTTT. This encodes CASSVGDTEAFF. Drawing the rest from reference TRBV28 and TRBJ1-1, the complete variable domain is DVKVTQSSRYLVKRTGEKVFLECVQDMDHENMFWYRQDPGLGLRLIYFSYDVKMKEKGDIPEGYSVSREKKERFSLILESASTNQTSMYLCASSVGDTEAFFGQGTRLTVV.

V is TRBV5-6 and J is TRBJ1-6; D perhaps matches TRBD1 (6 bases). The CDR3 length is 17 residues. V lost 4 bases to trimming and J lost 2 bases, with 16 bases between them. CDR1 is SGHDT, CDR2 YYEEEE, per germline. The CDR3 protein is CASSKRGGYPYNSPLHF. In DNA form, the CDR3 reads TGTGCCAGCAGCAAAAGGGGGGGGTACCCCTATAATTCACCCCTCCACTTT.

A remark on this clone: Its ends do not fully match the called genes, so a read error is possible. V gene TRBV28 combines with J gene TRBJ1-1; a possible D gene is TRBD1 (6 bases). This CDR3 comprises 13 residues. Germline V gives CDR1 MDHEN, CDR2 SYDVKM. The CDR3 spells CLITRGANTEAFF. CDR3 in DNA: TGCCTAATAACGCGGGGGGCGAACACTGAAGCTTTCTTT.

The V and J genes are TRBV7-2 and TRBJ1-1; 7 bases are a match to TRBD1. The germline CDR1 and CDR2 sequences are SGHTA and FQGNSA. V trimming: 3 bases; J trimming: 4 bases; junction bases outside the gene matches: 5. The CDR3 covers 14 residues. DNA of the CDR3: TGTGCCAGCAGCTTTTCGCCAGGGGGCACTGAAGCTTTCTTT. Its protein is CASSFSPGGTEAFF.

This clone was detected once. CDR3 residues: CASSQDPKGNYGYTF. The CDR3 DNA reads TGCGCCAGCAGCCAAGATCCAAAGGGTAACTATGGCTACACCTTC. This chain links TRBV4-3 with TRBJ1-2, with unresolved D. Germline lookup yields CDR1 LGHNA and CDR2 YSLEER. The CDR3 covers 15 residues. Trimming removed 0 bases from V and 1 base from J, with 9 bases in between.

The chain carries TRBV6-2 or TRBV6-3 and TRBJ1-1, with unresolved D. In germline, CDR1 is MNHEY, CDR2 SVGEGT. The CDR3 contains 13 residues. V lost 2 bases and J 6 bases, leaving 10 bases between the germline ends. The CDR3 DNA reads TGTGCCAGCAGTTACCTCCAGAGGTCTGAAGCTTTCTTT. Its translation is CASSYLQRSEAFF.

The CDR3 reads CASSQVPGLIDEQFF. The CDR3 DNA is TGTGCCAGCAGCCAAGTACCGGGACTAATCGATGAGCAGTTCTTC. The chain uses TRBV14 and TRBJ2-1; TRBD2 matches 7 bases. Germline V CDR1 and CDR2: SGHDN, FVKESK. The trim removed 1 base at V and 8 bases at J, leaving 8 bases unmatched. The CDR3 spans 15 residues.

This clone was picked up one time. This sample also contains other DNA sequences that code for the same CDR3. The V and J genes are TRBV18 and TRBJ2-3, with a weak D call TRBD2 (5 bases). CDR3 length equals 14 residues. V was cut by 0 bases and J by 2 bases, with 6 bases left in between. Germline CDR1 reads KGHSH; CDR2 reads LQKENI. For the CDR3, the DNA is TGTGCCAGCTCACCACCGGGAGACACAGATACGCAGTATTTT. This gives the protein CASSPPGDTDTQYF. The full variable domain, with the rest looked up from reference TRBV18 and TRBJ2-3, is NAGVMQNPRHLVRRRGQEARLRCSPMKGHSHVYWYRQLPEEGLKFMVYLQKENIIDESGMPKERFSAEFPKEGPSILRIQQVVRGDSAAYFCASSPPGDTDTQYFGPGTRLTVL.

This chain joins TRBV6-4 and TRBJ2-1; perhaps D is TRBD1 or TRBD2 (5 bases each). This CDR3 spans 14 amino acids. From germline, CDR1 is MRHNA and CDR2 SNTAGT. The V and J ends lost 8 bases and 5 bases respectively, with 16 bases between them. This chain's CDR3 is CASGVGDGNNEQFF. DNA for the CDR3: TGTGCCAGCGGAGTGGGGGACGGGAACAATGAGCAGTTCTTC.

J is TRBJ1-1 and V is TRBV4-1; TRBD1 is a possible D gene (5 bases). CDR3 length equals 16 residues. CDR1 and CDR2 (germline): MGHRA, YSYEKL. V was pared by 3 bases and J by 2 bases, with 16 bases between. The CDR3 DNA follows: TGCGCCAGCAGCCAGCCATACCCCAGGGCAAACACTGAAGCTTTCTTT. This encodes CASSQPYPRANTEAFF.

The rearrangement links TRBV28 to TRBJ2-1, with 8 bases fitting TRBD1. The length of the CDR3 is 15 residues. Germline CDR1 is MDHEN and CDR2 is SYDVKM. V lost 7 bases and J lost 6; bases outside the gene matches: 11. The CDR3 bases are TGTGCCAGCACGGACGATGGACAGGGCCGCAATGAGCAGTTCTTC. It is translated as CASTDDGQGRNEQFF.

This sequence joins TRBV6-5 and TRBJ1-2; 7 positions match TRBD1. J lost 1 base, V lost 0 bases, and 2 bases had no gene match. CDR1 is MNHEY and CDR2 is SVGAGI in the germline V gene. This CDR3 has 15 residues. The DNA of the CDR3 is TGTGCCAGCAGTTACTCGACAGGGTTTAACTATGGCTACACCTTC. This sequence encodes CASSYSTGFNYGYTF.

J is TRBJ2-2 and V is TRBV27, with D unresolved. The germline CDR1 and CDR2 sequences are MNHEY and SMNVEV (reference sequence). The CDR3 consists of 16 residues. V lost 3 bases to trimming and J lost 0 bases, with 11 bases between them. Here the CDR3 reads CASSLKAPANTGELFF. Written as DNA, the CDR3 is TGTGCCAGCAGTTTGAAAGCGCCAGCGAACACCGGGGAGCTGTTTTTT.

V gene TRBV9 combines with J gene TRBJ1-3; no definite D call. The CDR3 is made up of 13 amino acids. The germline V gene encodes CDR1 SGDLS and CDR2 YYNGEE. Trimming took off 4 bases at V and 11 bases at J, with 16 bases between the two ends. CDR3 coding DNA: TGTGCCAGCAGCCCAAGCGACCTCTTCGCCATATATTTT. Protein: CASSPSDLFAIYF.

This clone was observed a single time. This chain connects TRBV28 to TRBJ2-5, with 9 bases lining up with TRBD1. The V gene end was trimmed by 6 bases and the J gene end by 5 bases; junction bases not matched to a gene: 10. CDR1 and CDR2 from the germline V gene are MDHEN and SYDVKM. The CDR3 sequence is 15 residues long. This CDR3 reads CASRGGQGIWETQYF. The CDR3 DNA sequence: TGTGCCAGCAGGGGGGGACAGGGAATTTGGGAGACCCAGTACTTC.

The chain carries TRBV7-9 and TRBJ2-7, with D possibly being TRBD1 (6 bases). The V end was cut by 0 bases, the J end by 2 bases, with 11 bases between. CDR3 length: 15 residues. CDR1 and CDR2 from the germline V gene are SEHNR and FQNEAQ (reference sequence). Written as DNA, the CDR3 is TGTGCCAGCAGCTTAGCCCCGGGACACGCCTACGAGCAGTACTTC. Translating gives CASSLAPGHAYEQYF.

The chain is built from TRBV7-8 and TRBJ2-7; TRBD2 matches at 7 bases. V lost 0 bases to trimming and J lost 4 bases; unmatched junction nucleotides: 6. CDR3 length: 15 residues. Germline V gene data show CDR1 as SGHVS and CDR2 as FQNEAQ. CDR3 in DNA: TGTGCCAGCAGCTTAGCCTTGGCGGGACTATACGAGCAGTACTTC. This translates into CASSLALAGLYEQYF.

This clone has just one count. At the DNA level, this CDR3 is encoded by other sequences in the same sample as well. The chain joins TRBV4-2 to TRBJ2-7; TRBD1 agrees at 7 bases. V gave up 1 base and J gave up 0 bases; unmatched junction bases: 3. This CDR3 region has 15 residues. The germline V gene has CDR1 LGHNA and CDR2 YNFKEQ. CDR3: CASSQGRDSSYEQYF. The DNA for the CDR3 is TGTGCCAGCAGCCAAGGAAGGGACAGCTCCTACGAGCAGTACTTC.

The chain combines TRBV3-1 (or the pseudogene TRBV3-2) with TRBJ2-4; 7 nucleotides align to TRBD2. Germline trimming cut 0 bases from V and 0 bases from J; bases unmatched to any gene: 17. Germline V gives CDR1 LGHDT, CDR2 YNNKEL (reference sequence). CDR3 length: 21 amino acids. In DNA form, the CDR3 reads TGTGCCAGCAGCCAAGATGAGCCTAGCGGTGTTATTAAACTAGCCAAAAACATTCAGTACTTC. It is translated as CASSQDEPSGVIKLAKNIQYF.

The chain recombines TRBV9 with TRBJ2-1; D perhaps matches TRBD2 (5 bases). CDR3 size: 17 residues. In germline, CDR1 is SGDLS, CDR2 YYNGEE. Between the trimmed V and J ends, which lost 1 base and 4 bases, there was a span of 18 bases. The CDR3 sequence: CASSVRVVALMYNEQFF. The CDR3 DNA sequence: TGTGCCAGCAGCGTAAGAGTAGTAGCGCTCATGTACAATGAGCAGTTCTTC.

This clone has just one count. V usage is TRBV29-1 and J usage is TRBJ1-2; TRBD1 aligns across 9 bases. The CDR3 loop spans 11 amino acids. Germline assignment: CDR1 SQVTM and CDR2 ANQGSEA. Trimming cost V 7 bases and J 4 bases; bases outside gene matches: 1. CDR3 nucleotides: TGCAGCGGGGGACAGGGCTATGGCTACACCTTC. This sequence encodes CSGGQGYGYTF.

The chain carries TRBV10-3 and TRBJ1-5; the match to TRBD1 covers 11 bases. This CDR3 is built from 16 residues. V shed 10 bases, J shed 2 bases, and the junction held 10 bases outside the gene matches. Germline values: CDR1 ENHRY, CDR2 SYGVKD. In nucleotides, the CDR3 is TGTGCCACGTCAGGGACAGGGGGTTTGGGCAATCAGCCCCAGCATTTT. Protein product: CATSGTGGLGNQPQHF.

The CDR3 region has the DNA TGTGCCAGCAGTTTTGGCGGGATGTCCTACGAGCAGTACTTC. Its translation: CASSFGGMSYEQYF. V gene TRBV6-2 or TRBV6-3 combines with J gene TRBJ2-7; weak D call: TRBD2 (6 bases). Deletions cut 4 bases from V and 1 base from J, with 11 bases between. This CDR3 has 14 amino acids. Germline V gives CDR1 MNHEY, CDR2 SVGEGT.

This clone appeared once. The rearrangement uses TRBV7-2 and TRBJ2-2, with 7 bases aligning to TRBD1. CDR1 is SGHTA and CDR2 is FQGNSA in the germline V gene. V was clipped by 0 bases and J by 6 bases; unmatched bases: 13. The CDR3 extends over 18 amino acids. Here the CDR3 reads CASSLAPGNRGVSGELFF. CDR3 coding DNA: TGTGCCAGCAGCTTAGCGCCGGGGAACAGGGGTGTATCCGGGGAGCTGTTTTTT.

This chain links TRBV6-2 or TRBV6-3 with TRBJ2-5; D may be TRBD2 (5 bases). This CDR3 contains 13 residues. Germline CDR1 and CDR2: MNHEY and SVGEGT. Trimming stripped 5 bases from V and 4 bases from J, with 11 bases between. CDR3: CASSRVALETQYF. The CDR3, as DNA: TGTGCCAGCAGTCGAGTAGCGTTAGAGACCCAGTACTTC.